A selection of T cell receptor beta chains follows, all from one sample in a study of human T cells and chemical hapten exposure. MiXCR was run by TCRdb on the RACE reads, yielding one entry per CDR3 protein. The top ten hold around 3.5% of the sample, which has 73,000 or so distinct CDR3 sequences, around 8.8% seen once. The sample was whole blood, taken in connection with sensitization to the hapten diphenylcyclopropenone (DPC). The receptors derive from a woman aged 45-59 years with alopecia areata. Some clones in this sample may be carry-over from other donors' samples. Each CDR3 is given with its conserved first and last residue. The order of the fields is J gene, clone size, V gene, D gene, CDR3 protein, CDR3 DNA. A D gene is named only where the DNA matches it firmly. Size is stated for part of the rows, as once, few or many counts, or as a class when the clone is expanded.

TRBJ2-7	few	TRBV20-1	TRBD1	CSARAAGTASYEQYF	TGCAGTGCTAGAGCTGCCGGGACAGCCTCCTACGAGCAGTACTTC
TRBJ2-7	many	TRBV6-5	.	CASRQLSGSYEQYF	TGTGCCTCGAGGCAGTTGAGCGGATCTTACGAGCAGTACTTC
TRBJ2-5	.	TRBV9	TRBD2	CASSVGLAGDGETQYF	TGTGCCAGCAGCGTAGGACTAGCGGGAGATGGAGAGACCCAGTACTTC
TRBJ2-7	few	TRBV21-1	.	CASSKNGVAYF	TGTGCCAGCAGCAAAAACGGTGTGGCGTACTTC
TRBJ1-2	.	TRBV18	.	CASSPDLFDRPSYGYTF	TGTGCCAGCTCACCTGACCTATTTGACAGGCCCTCCTATGGCTACACCTTC
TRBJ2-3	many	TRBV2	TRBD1	CASIGGQGTDTQYF	TGTGCCAGCATCGGAGGACAGGGAACAGATACGCAGTATTTT
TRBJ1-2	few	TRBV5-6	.	CASSFGALPNGYTF	TGTGCCAGCAGCTTTGGCGCCCTTCCAAACGGCTACACCTTC
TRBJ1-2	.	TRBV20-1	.	CSALDGASRGEGYTF	TGCAGTGCTTTGGACGGAGCCTCCAGAGGGGAGGGCTACACCTTC
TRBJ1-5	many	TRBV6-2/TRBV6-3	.	CASSYVAGEQPQHF	TGTGCCAGCAGTTACGTGGCAGGGGAACAGCCCCAGCATTTT
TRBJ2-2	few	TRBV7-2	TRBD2	CASSLHAGRAGGNTGELFF	TGTGCCAGCAGCTTACACGCGGGTCGAGCGGGAGGCAACACCGGGGAGCTGTTTTTT
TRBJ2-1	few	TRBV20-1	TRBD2	CSATKGGRAPSYNEQFF	TGCAGTGCTACCAAGGGCGGGAGGGCCCCGAGTTACAATGAGCAGTTCTTC
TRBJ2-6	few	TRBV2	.	CASSGGRAGANVLTF	TGTGCCAGCAGTGGGGGTAGGGCTGGGGCCAACGTCCTGACTTTC
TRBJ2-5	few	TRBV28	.	CASSPPRSAFQETQYF	TGTGCCAGCAGTCCCCCACGCTCAGCCTTCCAAGAGACCCAGTACTTC
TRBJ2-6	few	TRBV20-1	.	CSAKGRSGANVLTF	TGCAGTGCCAAGGGACGCTCCGGGGCCAACGTCCTGACTTTC
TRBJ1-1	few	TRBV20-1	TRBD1	CSARATGGMTYGPEAFF	TGCAGTGCTAGAGCCACAGGGGGCATGACATATGGACCTGAAGCTTTCTTT
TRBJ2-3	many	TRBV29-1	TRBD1	CSVRDRGTDTQYF	TGCAGCGTACGGGACAGGGGCACAGATACGCAGTATTTT
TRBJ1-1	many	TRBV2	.	CASSDAGRTEAFF	TGTGCCAGCAGTGACGCAGGACGGACTGAAGCTTTCTTT
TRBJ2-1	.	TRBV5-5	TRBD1	CASSPDRGGEEQFF	TGTGCCAGCAGCCCAGACAGGGGGGGTGAGGAGCAGTTCTTC
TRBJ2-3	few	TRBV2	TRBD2	CASRGGLADTQYF	TGTGCCAGCAGGGGGGGACTAGCCGATACGCAGTATTTT
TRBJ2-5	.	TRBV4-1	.	CASSQEGRETQYF	TGCGCCAGCAGCCAAGAGGGGAGAGAGACCCAGTACTTC
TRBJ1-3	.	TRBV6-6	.	CASSYDGNTIYF	TGTGCCAGCAGTTACGACGGAAACACCATATATTTT
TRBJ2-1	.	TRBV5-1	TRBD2	CASSPGLAGGRNNEQFF	TGCGCCAGCAGCCCGGGACTAGCGGGGGGGCGCAACAATGAGCAGTTCTTC
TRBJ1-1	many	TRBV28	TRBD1	CASSLTGGAGFF	TGTGCCAGCAGTCTCACAGGGGGCGCGGGTTTCTTT
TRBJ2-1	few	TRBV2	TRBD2	CASRASSGGYNEQFF	TGTGCCAGCAGGGCTTCTAGCGGGGGATACAATGAGCAGTTCTTC
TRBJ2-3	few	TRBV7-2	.	CASSSGTPTDTQYF	TGTGCCAGCAGCTCCGGGACCCCCACAGATACGCAGTATTTT
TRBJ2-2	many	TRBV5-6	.	CASSLKGPTGELFF	TGTGCCAGCAGCTTGAAAGGGCCGACCGGGGAGCTGTTTTTT
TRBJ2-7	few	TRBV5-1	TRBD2	CASSLGSGGSYEQYF	TGCGCCAGCAGCTTGGGAAGCGGGGGATCCTACGAGCAGTACTTC
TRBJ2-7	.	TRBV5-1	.	CASSLGGIYEQYF	TGCGCCAGCAGCTTGGGTGGTATCTACGAGCAGTACTTC
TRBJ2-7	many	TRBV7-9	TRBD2	CASSLYREGPDGEQYF	TGTGCCAGCAGCTTATATCGGGAGGGGCCCGACGGTGAGCAGTACTTC
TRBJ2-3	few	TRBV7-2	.	CASSSREFPTPDTQYF	TGTGCCAGCAGCTCCAGGGAGTTCCCTACCCCAGATACGCAGTATTTT
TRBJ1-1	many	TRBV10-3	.	CAISEPGTPNTEAFF	TGTGCCATCAGTGAGCCAGGGACACCGAACACTGAAGCTTTCTTT
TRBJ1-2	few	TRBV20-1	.	CSASRGGDGYTF	TGCAGTGCTAGCCGGGGAGGAGACGGCTACACCTTC
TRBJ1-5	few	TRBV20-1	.	CSAGTRGTGQPQHF	TGCAGTGCTGGGACGCGGGGGACCGGTCAGCCCCAGCATTTT
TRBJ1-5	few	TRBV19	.	CASARLQGNQPQHF	TGTGCCAGTGCCCGACTTCAAGGTAATCAGCCCCAGCATTTT
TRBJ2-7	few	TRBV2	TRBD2	CASSLNGRASEQYF	TGTGCCAGCAGTTTAAACGGGAGGGCTTCCGAGCAGTACTTC
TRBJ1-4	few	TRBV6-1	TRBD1	CATRTGPTNEKLFF	TGTGCCACCAGGACAGGACCAACTAATGAAAAACTGTTTTTT
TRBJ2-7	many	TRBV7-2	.	CASSAAVNSYEQYF	TGTGCCAGCAGCGCAGCGGTTAACTCCTACGAGCAGTACTTC